Presented here are 8 T cell receptor beta chains from one specimen sequenced in a study of CD8 T cells in ankylosing spondylitis. No antigen has been assigned to these receptors. One entry per CDR3 protein results from TCRdb running MiXCR on the 5' RACE reads. Of hundreds of thousands of distinct CDR3 sequences listed, about a sixth are singletons. Study conclusions and caveats: Ankylosing spondylitis blood appeared to carry a characteristic TCR beta motif of roughly eight highly homologous variants.

Material: blood, either unsorted or a sorted T cell fraction (not recorded which). Receptor source: a male donor with ankylosing spondylitis.

V gene TRBV3-1 combines with J gene TRBJ1-2; tentative D call: TRBD1 (6 bases). This CDR3 contains 15 residues. V was pared by 4 bases and J by 6 bases, with 18 bases between. Germline loops: CDR1 LGHDT, CDR2 YNNKEL (reference sequence). The CDR3 loop reads CASSPRGKQGDGYTF. The CDR3, as DNA: TGTGCCAGCAGCCCCCGAGGGAAACAGGGAGATGGCTACACCTTC.

Ten or more counts support this clonotype. The chain couples TRBV5-6 to TRBJ1-2, with unresolved D. The V end lost 4 bases, the J end lost 8 bases, and 21 bases lay between the germline ends. Per germline, CDR1 SGHDT and CDR2 YYEEEE. CDR3 length equals 15 residues. The CDR3 sequence is CASSPEGQTSGGYTF. The CDR3 DNA reads TGTGCCAGCAGCCCGGAGGGCCAGACTAGCGGAGGCTACACCTTC.

This clonotype has a handful of counts. The chain couples TRBV27 to TRBJ1-4; 8 nucleotides align to TRBD1. Per the germline V gene, CDR1 is MNHEY and CDR2 is SMNVEV (reference sequence). V trimming: 6 bases; J trimming: 6 bases; junction bases outside the gene matches: 6. CDR3 length: 14 amino acids. CDR3 residues: CASRGQAWDEKLFF. The CDR3 nucleotides read TGTGCCAGCAGGGGACAGGCATGGGATGAAAAACTGTTTTTT.

This clonotype turned up a few times. This sequence joins TRBV11-2 and TRBJ1-6; perhaps TRBD1 as D (5 bases). Trimming pared 4 bases from V and 6 bases from J, leaving 10 bases between. This CDR3 has 14 residues. Germline V gene sequence: CDR1 SGHAT, CDR2 FQNNGV. The CDR3: CASSSREGNSPLHF. The DNA of the CDR3 is TGTGCCAGCAGCTCCAGGGAGGGTAATTCACCCCTCCACTTT.

This clonotype was observed a few times. This chain connects TRBV12-3 or TRBV12-4 to TRBJ2-3; the match to TRBD1 covers 11 bases. This CDR3 has 15 residues. V was clipped by 7 bases and J by 4 bases; unmatched bases: 7. The CDR3 nucleotides are TGTGCCAGCACACAGGACAGGGGGCGCCCAGATACGCAGTATTTT. Residues: CASTQDRGRPDTQYF.

The chain employs TRBV20-1 and TRBJ1-1; D is unclear. CDR1 is DFQATT and CDR2 is SNEGSKA in the germline V gene (reference sequence). V was clipped by 8 bases and J by 7 bases, with 14 bases between them. This CDR3 comprises 11 residues. The CDR3 here is CSTKIKFEAFF. As DNA, the CDR3 is TGCAGTACTAAGATCAAATTTGAAGCTTTCTTT.

The table lists this clonotype with a few counts. This rearrangement joins TRBV5-1 to TRBJ1-3, with D perhaps matching TRBD1 (5 bases). V was trimmed by 4 bases and J by 4 bases, leaving 21 bases between them. The CDR3 covers 17 residues. The germline CDR1 and CDR2 sequences are SGHRS and YFSETQ. The CDR3 spells CASSAGTTLGHGNTIYF. CDR3 sequence (DNA): TGCGCCAGCAGCGCCGGGACTACGCTGGGGCACGGAAACACCATATATTTT.

This clonotype has more than one count but fewer than ten. This sequence joins TRBV7-2 and TRBJ2-5; 9 bases match TRBD2. Looked up from germline, CDR1 is SGHTA and CDR2 is FQGNSA. The CDR3 has 17 residues. The V segment lost 3 bases and the J segment 5 bases; nucleotides outside the gene matches: 13. The CDR3 region is CASSLGSAGGFRETQYF. The CDR3 DNA reads as TGTGCCAGCAGCTTGGGTTCTGCGGGAGGGTTTCGGGAGACCCAGTACTTC.